The 3 T cell receptor beta chains given below trace back to one sample, sequenced in a study of T cells in tuberculosis. This table comes from immunoSEQ multiplex PCR, and its TCRdb copy is limited to in-frame clones, with some not included. The profile shows about 30,000 clones, roughly 95% of them singletons. Source material: PBMCs. Every receptor here comes from a donor aged 10 to 29 with latent tuberculosis or without tuberculosis infection.

The chain couples TRBV2 to TRBJ2-2; TRBD2 agrees at 10 bases. With V trimmed by 6 bases and J by 7 bases, 5 bases remained unmatched. The CDR3 covers 14 residues. CDR1 is SNHLY, CDR2 FYNNEI, per germline. The CDR3 DNA reads TGTGCCAGCAGGGGAGCGGGAGGGTTCGGGGAGCTGTTTTTT. This translates into CASRGAGGFGELFF.

This chain joins TRBV10-3 and TRBJ2-1, with 15 nucleotides matching TRBD2. CDR1 and CDR2 from the germline V gene are ENHRY and SYGVKD. CDR3 size: 21 residues. Trimming cost V 0 bases and J 6 bases; bases outside gene matches: 15. The CDR3 DNA reads as TGTGCCATCAGTGAGTCTCTTCGCGGGGCGGAGGGACTAGCGGGAGGCAATGAGCAGTTCTTC. Translated, it gives CAISESLRGAEGLAGGNEQFF.

The V gene is TRBV28, the J gene TRBJ2-1; possible D gene TRBD2, 5 bases. The V gene lost 1 base and the J gene lost 0 bases, with 7 bases spanning the gap. Germline assignment: CDR1 MDHEN and CDR2 SYDVKM. This CDR3 is 15 amino acids long. The CDR3 region has the DNA TGTGCCAGCAGTTTATTTGGGAGCTCCTACAATGAGCAGTTCTTC. Its translation: CASSLFGSSYNEQFF.